This TCR beta chain was recovered during a study of cytomegalovirus exposure and HLA in healthy donors. Whole-study context: Ancestry clustering placed around four fifths of 350 to 500 genotyped donors in the Caucasian-associated cluster.

This CDR3 contains 12 residues. Germline V gives CDR1 SEHNR, CDR2 FQNEAQ (reference sequence). Both 60 Vbeta primers and 13 Jbeta primers went into the PCR. Only in-frame clones appear in the TCRdb table, and some are missing; sequencing was by immunoSEQ multiplex PCR. The sample includes roughly 70,000 clones, about 67% of them seen just once. This clone occurred once. Its specificity is not known. At one end the junction does not follow the germline gene, possibly because of a read error. Study outcomes and limitations: Across HLA loci, a later analysis found differing TCR association rates, with DRB1 most and HLA-C fewest.

The chain uses TRBV7-9 and TRBJ1-2; D might be TRBD1 (6 bases). Source material: PBMCs. The clonotype comes from a human donor in good health. The chain's CDR3 is CSSSITGRGYTF. In DNA, the CDR3 is TGTTCCAGCAGCATAACAGGGAGAGGCTACACCTTC.